This TCR beta chain comes out of a study of shared clonotypes between healthy human individuals (dated by TCRdb to about 2020). Turning to the overall study: Three men and a couple of women, aged 18 to 49 years, made up the cohort. The study deeply sequenced blood TCR repertoires of five healthy adults to estimate repertoire size and the extent of clonotype sharing between individuals. Libraries were prepared and TCR repertoires were sequenced by different laboratories using diverse techniques, in order to increase sequencing depth and limit assay-specific biases. Each donor's leukapheresis produced roughly between about 0.9 and 9.5 billion PBMCs. For each donor, three plates each were used for CD4 naive and CD4 memory, two plates were used for CD8 naive, and one plate was used for CD8 memory. Here is what the overall study found, with its caveats: Approximately 5% of naive CD4, 3.5% of naive CD8, around 2.3% of memory CD4, and more than 0.35% of memory CD8 clonotypes were shared across four donors. Only blood was sampled, and tissue TCR repertoires likely differ from those in blood. Based on pairwise subsampling, the degree of clonotype sharing among donors was expected to be affected by sequencing depth. Naive subsets generally had larger estimated clonotype richness than memory subsets. Clonotypes shared by all four sorted-subset donors showed higher generation probabilities than non-shared clonotypes. The genetic and exposure-history diversity represented was limited by the small number of donors. Incomplete sequencing was indicated by rarefaction of sorted-subset datasets, despite the large sequencing depth.

Using the deep immunoSEQ assay, TCR CDR3 regions were amplified from genomic DNA by multiplex PCR. For each cell subset, the extracted genomic DNA was distributed evenly across all wells of several immunoSEQ 96-well plates, and each plate served as one replicate. For sorted subsets, each replicate PCR was loaded with roughly 200 ng genomic DNA, equivalent to about 30,000 T cell genomes. The purified libraries were quantified using a Qubit 3.0 fluorometer, sized with a Bioanalyzer 2100, and then quantified again using the KAPA Library Quantification kit. Each immunoSEQ 96-well plate was sequenced on its own single-read 150-cycle Illumina NextSeq 550 flow cell. As for the original processing: Because only junctional sequences without quality scores were contained in the immunoSEQ output, filtering matching that applied to full-length reads could not be performed. To assign V/J genes and CDR3, sequences were annotated using PyIR, a Python wrapper for IgBLAST v1.9, with IMGT germline references. Reads were filtered out if the reads had weak V/J assignments (E-value above 1e-6), no CDR3, stop codons, out-of-frame junctions, or ambiguous translated residues. V3J clonotypes were defined by identical inferred V gene, J gene, and CDR3 amino acid sequence. Percentage overlap between repertoires was calculated by dividing the number of shared unique clonotypes by the size of the smaller repertoire. Repertoire richness was assessed with RTK rarefaction, the Chao1 estimator, and Recon v2.1 estimates of unobserved clonotypes. For all TCRbeta clonotypes obtained by the gDNA method from a few donors, generation probabilities were computed with OLGA. In its TCRdb copy, this immuneACCESS table keeps in-frame sequences only and misses some clones. Where compared with another copy, unresolved V genes explain less than half of these, and the others have no known cause. The DNA was the basis for D and trimming; V, J and clone size are from that table. Present in this sample are roughly 2.1 million clones, roughly 91% of which were seen just once. 1.5% to 2% of the sample is taken by the ten largest.

Of note for this clone: Its binding antigen is unknown. No base quality values were provided; no much bigger clone lies one nucleotide off.

CD8 naive samples were CD45RO-negative cells positively selected for CCR7, giving a CD45RA+CCR7+ population that excluded TemRA cells. Healthy HIV-negative adults with no recently reported acute infections or vaccinations were included as donors. Every donor was a Caucasian adult living in Nashville, Tennessee, USA. Blood was collected by leukapheresis, and PBMCs were isolated by Ficoll-Histopaque density gradient centrifugation and then cryopreserved in liquid nitrogen vapor phase. Analytical flow cytometry was used to check the purity and quantity of each magnetically sorted T cell population. Genomic DNA was isolated from each sorted fraction and quantified by UV absorbance on a Nanodrop 2000c. The junction shows trimming of 0 bases on V and 5 bases on J, plus 21 bases between the germline ends. Via the germline V gene, CDR1 is SGHRS and CDR2 YFSETQ. Inclusive of the bounding cysteine and phenylalanine, the CDR3 is 18 residues long. Only the CDR3 DNA is retained, 54 bases long and in frame from the first base.

This clonotype was sampled from a man aged 18-30 years in good health. Some clones in this sample may be carry-over from other donors' samples. Sequencing was performed on naive CD8+ T cells from PBMCs. This specimen's cell subset or site label, interpreted: CD45RA+CCR7+. This receptor chain uses TRBV5-1 and TRBJ2-1, with the D call perhaps TRBD1 or TRBD2, as 5 bases match in each case. Here the CDR3 is given as CASSLAQRTRDADNEQFF. Read as DNA, the sequence is TGCGCCAGCAGCTTGGCCCAACGAACCCGGGACGCTGACAATGAGCAGTTCTTC.